This paragraph reports one T cell receptor beta chain. The data derive from a study of blood T cell repertoires in COVID-19. The method was immunoSEQ multiplex PCR; TCRdb's version includes in-frame clones alone and lacks a portion of them. Among 90,000 to 100,000 clones listed, roughly 84% were seen once. V trimming: 2 bases; J trimming: 3 bases; junction bases outside the gene matches: 6. Germline loops: CDR1 MNHEY, CDR2 SVGAGI. The length of the CDR3 is 15 residues. Specimen: peripheral blood. The sequence derives from a man aged 55 to 69 with acute or convalescent COVID-19. J is TRBJ1-2 and V is TRBV6-5; 7 bases map to TRBD1. In DNA form, the CDR3 reads TGTGCCAGCAGTTACGATTACAGGGGTGACTATGGCTACACCTTC. Protein: CASSYDYRGDYGYTF.